The 4 T cell receptor beta chains listed next were all sequenced from one sample in a study of blood T cells in healthy people across ages. A second PCR of about 6 to 12 cycles used a sample-barcoded 5' primer and a J-beta primer mix. MiXCR, applied by TCRdb to the 5' RACE reads, yields one record per CDR3 protein. Here the sample spans roughly 700,000 distinct CDR3 sequences, approximately 25% being singletons. These data were likewise used in another study, on T cells of mothers and their children.

The sequencing sample was made of blood. The receptors here all came from a boy aged 5-17 years in good health.

The genes are TRBV12-3 or TRBV12-4 and TRBJ2-4; 9 bases match TRBD1. Trimming at V came to 3 bases and at J to 5 bases, leaving 5 bases not matched to a gene. This CDR3 region has 15 residues. CDR3 sequence: CASSFPWDRENIQYF. In nucleotides, the CDR3 is TGTGCCAGCAGTTTTCCCTGGGACAGGGAAAACATTCAGTACTTC.

This clonotype was counted only a few times. The rearrangement uses TRBV15 and TRBJ2-7; 10 nucleotides align to TRBD2. CDR3 length: 13 residues. The V segment lost 6 bases and the J segment 4 bases; nucleotides outside the gene matches: 3. CDR1 LNHNV and CDR2 YYDKDF come from the germline V gene (reference sequence). CDR3 in DNA: TGTGCCACCAGGGCTAGCGGGAGATACGAGCAGTACTTC. It is translated as CATRASGRYEQYF.

The chain recombines TRBV2 with TRBJ2-1; maybe TRBD2 (6 bases). Germline assignment: CDR1 SNHLY and CDR2 FYNNEI. The CDR3 length is 14 residues. The V end lost 7 bases, the J end lost 11 bases, and 21 bases lay between the germline ends. The CDR3 is CASTEGPERVKQFF. CDR3 bases: TGTGCCAGCACGGAGGGCCCCGAACGGGTGAAGCAGTTCTTC. Variable domain in full (rest from reference TRBV2 and TRBJ2-1): EPEVTQTPSHQVTQMGQEVILRCVPISNHLYFYWYRQILGQKVEFLVSFYNNEISEKSEIFDDQFSVERPDGSNFTLKIRSTKLEDSAMYFCASTEGPERVKQFFGPGTRLTVL.

The J gene is TRBJ2-7, the V gene TRBV4-2; 9 nucleotides line up with TRBD2. Germline V gene lookup returns CDR1 LGHNA and CDR2 YNFKEQ. Trimming cost V 1 base and J 3 bases; bases outside gene matches: 25. There are 22 residues in the CDR3. CDR3 protein: CASSQAFGVGIGGRGSNYEQYF. The CDR3 nucleotides read TGTGCCAGCAGCCAAGCTTTCGGCGTAGGGATAGGCGGGAGGGGCAGCAACTACGAGCAGTACTTC.